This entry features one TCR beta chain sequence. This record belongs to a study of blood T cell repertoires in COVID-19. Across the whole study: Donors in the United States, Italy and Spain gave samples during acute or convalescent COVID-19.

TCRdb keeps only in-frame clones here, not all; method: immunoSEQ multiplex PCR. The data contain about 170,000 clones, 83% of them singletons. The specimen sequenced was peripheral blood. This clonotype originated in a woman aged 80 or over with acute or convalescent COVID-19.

CDR3 loop: CASSLEGGNTEAFF. The CDR3 nucleotides read TGCGCCAGCAGCTTGGAAGGCGGGAACACTGAAGCTTTCTTT. V gene TRBV5-1 combines with J gene TRBJ1-1; D is undetermined. V lost 0 bases and J lost 1, with 7 bases in between. Per germline, CDR1 SGHRS and CDR2 YFSETQ. This CDR3 is built from 14 residues.